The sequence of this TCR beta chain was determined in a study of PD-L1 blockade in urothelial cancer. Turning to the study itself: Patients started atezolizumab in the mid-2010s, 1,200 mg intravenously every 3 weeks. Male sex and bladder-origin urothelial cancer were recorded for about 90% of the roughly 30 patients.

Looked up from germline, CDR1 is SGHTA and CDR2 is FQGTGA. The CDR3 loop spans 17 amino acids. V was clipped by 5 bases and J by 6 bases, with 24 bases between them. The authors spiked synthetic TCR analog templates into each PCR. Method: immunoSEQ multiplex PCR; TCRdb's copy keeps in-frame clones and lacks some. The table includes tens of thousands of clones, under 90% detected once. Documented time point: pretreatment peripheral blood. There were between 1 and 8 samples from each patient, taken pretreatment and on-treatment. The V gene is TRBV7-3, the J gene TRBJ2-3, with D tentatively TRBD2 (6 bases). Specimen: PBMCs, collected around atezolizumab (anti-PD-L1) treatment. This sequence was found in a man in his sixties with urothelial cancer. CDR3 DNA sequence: TGTGCCAGCAGCCCCCCGCCTGGAGGGAGAGAGTCTGATACGCAGTATTTT. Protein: CASSPPPGGRESDTQYF.